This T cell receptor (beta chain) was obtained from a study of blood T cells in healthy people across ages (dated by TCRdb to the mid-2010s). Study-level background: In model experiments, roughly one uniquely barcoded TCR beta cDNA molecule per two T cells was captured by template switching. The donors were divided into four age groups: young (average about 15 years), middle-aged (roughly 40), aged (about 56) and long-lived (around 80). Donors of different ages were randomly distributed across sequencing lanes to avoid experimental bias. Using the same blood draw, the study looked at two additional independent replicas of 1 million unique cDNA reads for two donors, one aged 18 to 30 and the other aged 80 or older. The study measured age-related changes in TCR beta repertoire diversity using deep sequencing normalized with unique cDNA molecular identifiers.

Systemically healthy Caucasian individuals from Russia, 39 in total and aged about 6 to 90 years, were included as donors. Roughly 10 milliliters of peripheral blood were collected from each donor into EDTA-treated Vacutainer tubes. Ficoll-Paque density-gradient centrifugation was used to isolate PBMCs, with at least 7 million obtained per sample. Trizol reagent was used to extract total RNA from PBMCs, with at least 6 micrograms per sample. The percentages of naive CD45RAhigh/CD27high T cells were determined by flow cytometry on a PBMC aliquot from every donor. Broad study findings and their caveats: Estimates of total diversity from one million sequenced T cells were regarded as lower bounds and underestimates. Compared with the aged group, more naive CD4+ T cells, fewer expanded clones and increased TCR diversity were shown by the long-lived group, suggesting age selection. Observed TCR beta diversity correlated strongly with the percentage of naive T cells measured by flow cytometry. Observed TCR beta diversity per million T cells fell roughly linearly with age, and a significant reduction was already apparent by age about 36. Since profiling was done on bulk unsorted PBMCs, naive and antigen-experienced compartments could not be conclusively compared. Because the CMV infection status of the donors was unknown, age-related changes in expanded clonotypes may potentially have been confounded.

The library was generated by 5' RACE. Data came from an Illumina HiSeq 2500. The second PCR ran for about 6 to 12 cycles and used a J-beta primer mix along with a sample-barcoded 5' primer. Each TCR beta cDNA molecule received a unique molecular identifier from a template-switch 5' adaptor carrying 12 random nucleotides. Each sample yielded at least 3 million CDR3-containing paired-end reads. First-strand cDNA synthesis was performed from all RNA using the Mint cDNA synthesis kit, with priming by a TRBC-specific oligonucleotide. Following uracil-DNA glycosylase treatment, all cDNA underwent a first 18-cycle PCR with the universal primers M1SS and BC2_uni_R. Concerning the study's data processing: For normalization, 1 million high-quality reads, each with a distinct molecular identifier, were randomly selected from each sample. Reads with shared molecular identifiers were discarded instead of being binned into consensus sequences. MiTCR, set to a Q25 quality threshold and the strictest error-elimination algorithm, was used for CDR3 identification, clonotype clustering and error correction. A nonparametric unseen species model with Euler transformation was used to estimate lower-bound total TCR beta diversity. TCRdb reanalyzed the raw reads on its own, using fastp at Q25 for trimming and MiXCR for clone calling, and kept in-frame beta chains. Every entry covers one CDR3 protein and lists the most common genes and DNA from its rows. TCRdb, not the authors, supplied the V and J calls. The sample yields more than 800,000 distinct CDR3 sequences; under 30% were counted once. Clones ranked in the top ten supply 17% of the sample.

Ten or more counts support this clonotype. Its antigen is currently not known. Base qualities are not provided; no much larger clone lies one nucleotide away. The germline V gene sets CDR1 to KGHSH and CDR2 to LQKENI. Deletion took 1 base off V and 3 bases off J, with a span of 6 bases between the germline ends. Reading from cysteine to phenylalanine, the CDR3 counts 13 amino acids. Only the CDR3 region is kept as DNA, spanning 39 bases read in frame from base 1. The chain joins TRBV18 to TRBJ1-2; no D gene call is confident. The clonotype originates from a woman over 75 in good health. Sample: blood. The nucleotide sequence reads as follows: TGTGCCAGCTCACCACAACGGGACTATGGCTACACCTTC. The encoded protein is CASSPQRDYGYTF.